This entry features one T cell receptor (beta chain) sequence. Per the original methods: Estimated nucleated cell counts came from reference gene primer amplification. Profiled with immunoSEQ multiplex PCR; TCRdb holds only in-frame clones, not every one. That table supplies the V and J calls and clone size; D and trimming were determined from the DNA. The sample lists about 34,000 clones, 75% to 80% occurring once. This entry is derived from a study of blood T cell repertoires in COVID-19. On the study more broadly: The United States, Italy and Spain provided the acute and convalescent COVID-19 samples.

The CDR3 is 14 residues long. V shed 7 bases and J shed 2 bases, with 15 bases lying between them. Germline lookup yields CDR1 MDHEN and CDR2 SYDVKM. The rearrangement links TRBV28 to TRBJ2-7; TRBD1 might be the D (6 bases). The clonotype originates from a human donor in a cohort sampled during active COVID-19. Sequenced material: peripheral blood. The CDR3, as DNA: TGTGCCAGCACCACTGGGGGCAGTCCCTACGAGCAGTACTTC. As protein: CASTTGGSPYEQYF. Full variable domain (missing parts from reference TRBV28 and TRBJ2-7): DVKVTQSSRYLVKRTGEKVFLECVQDMDHENMFWYRQDPGLGLRLIYFSYDVKMKEKGDIPEGYSVSREKKERFSLILESASTNQTSMYLCASTTGGSPYEQYFGPGTRLTVT.